The sequence of this T cell receptor (beta chain) was determined in a study of vaccination and CD4 T cells after COVID-19. Study summary: Across the group, participants received two doses of either BNT162b2 or mRNA-1273 vaccine. Post-COVID samples were collected a median about 97 days following diagnosis, spanning 35 to 161.

The CDR3 extends over 12 amino acids. The trim removed 2 bases at V and 5 bases at J, leaving 2 bases unmatched. The germline gives CDR1 DFQATT, CDR2 SNEGSKA (reference sequence). The assay that was used to sequence DNA from cultured CD4+ T cells was the Oncomine TCR Beta short-read assay. TCRdb reanalysed the PCR reads using MiXCR and keeps one entry per CDR3 protein. The table records nearly 8,000 distinct CDR3 sequences, 58% of them present only once. Study-level results: In convalescent patients, 304 of 307 vaccine-specific clones were mono-reactive for SARS-CoV-2 spike.

Indicated treatment: approximately 9-day PBMC culture with coronavirus spike peptide pools or control peptides (ViraFEST assay). Following expansion of antigen-specific T cells with peptide pools, ViraFEST then sequenced TCRs. A remark on this clonotype: Antigen specificity is unknown.

Sequencing was performed on CD4+ T cells from blood, cultured in vitro. The V call is TRBV20-1, the J call TRBJ2-7; 8 bases fit TRBD1. This TCR derives from a human donor who had recovered from COVID-19. CDR3 in amino acids: CSARRDRHEQYF. The CDR3 coding sequence is TGCAGTGCTAGAAGGGACAGGCACGAGCAGTACTTC.